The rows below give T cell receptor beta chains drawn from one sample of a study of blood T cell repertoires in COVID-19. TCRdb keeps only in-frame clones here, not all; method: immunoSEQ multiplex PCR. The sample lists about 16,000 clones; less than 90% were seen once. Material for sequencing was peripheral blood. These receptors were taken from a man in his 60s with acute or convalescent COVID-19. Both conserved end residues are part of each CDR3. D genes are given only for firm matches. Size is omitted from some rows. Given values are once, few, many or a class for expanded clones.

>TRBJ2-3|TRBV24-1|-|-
TGTGCCACCAGTGATTCGCGACACCCCGCTGGCACAGATACGCAGTATTTT
CATSDSRHPAGTDTQYF
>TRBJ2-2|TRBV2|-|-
TGTGCCAGCAGTAGGGGTTTCCCCGGGGAGCTGTTTTTT
CASSRGFPGELFF
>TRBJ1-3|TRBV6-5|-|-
TGTGCCAGCACAGGAGGAAACACCATATATTTT
CASTGGNTIYF
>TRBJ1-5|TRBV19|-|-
TGTGCCAGTAGTATAATTCAGGGTTTTAGGGATCAGCCCCAGCATTTT
CASSIIQGFRDQPQHF
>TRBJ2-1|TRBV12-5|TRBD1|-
TGTGCTAGTGGTTTGGTACTCATCGGGACAGGGGTCAATGAGCAGTTCTTC
CASGLVLIGTGVNEQFF
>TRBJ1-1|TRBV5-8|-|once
TGTGCCAGCAGCTTGTACGGGGGGAGTACTGAAGCTTTCTTT
CASSLYGGSTEAFF
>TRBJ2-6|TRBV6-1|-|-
TGTGCCAGCAGTGTCGTATTAAGGGGGTCTGGGGCCAACGTCCTGACTTTC
CASSVVLRGSGANVLTF
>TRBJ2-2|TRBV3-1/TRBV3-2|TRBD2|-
TGTGCCAGCAGCCTAGCGGGAGATAATACCGGGGAGCTGTTTTTT
CASSLAGDNTGELFF
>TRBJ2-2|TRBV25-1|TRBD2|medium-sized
TGTGCCAGCAGCCAAGAAGGAGCGGGGGTGAACACCGGGGAGCTGTTTTTT
CASSQEGAGVNTGELFF
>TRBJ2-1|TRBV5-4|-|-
TGTGCCAGCAGGTTGCGCGGGGAGAATGAGCAGTTCTTC
CASRLRGENEQFF
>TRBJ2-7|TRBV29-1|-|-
TGCAGCGTCCCGACAGGTTCGGGCGAGCAGTACTTC
CSVPTGSGEQYF
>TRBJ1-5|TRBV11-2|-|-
TGTGCCAGCAGCTTTCGGGGGGTAGGAGGTTCGCCCCAGCATTTT
CASSFRGVGGSPQHF
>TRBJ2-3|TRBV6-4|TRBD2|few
TGTGCCAGCAGTGACTCAATTGCGGGGGGCGGAGATACGCAGTATTTT
CASSDSIAGGGDTQYF
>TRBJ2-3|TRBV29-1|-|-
TGCAGCGCTTTCGGACTTTCCACAGATACGCAGTATTTT
CSAFGLSTDTQYF
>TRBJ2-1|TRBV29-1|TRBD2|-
TGCAGCGCCCGACAGGCGGGGGGAGGGGGTGAGCAGTTCTTC
CSARQAGGGGEQFF
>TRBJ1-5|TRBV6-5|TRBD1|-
TGTGCCAGCAGTCCGGGACAGGGTAAGCCCCAGCATTTT
CASSPGQGKPQHF
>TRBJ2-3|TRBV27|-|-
TGTGCCAGCAGTTCGGTGCGGCTAGGCACAGATACGCAGTATTTT
CASSSVRLGTDTQYF
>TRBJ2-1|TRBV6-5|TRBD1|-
TGTGCCAGCAGTTACCTTACAGGGGATGAGCAGTTCTTC
CASSYLTGDEQFF
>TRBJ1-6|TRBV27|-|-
TGTGCCAGCAGTTTAGAGCGGGGATCCTATAATTCACCCCTCCACTTT
CASSLERGSYNSPLHF
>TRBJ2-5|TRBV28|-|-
TGTGCCAGCAGCCGGGAGACCCAGTACTTC
CASSRETQYF
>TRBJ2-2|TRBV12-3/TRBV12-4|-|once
TGTGCCAGCAGTTTTAGTGTCGGGGAGCTGTTTTTT
CASSFSVGELFF
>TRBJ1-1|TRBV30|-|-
TGTGCCTGGAGTCGGATCAGGGCAGGGGCAGACACTGAAGCTTTCTTT
CAWSRIRAGADTEAFF
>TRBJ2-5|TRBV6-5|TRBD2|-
TGTGCCAGCAGCAAAAGACTAGCGGGGGAAGAGACCCAGTACTTC
CASSKRLAGEETQYF
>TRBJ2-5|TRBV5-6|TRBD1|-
TGTGCCAGCAGCTGGGGACAGGTTGGGACCCAGTACTTC
CASSWGQVGTQYF
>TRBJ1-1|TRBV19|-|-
TGTGCCAGTAGTATAGGGGGGGGCAGGGAGAACACTGAAGCTTTCTTT
CASSIGGGRENTEAFF
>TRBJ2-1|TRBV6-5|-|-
TGTGCCAGCAGTTACTTAGGGGAATCAGCGCCGAATGAGCAGTTCTTC
CASSYLGESAPNEQFF
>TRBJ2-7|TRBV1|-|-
TGCACCAGCAGCCAAGGGGACAGGGGATGCGAGCAGTACTTC
CTSSQGDRGCEQYF
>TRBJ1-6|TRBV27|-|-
TGTGCCAGCAGCCACCTAAAGGGGGAACGAAATTCACCCCTCCACTTT
CASSHLKGERNSPLHF
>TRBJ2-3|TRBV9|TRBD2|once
TGTGCCAGCAGCGTTTCCCAGGCGGGAGTAACAGATACGCAGTATTTT
CASSVSQAGVTDTQYF
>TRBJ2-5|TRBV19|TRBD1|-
TGTGCCAGTTCTGACAGGGGAGAGACCCAGTACTTC
CASSDRGETQYF
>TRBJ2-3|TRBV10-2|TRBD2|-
TGCGCCAGCAGTGAGTCGGCTAGCGGGAGGAGCACAGATACGCAGTATTTT
CASSESASGRSTDTQYF
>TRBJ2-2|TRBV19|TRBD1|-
TGTGCCAGTAGTCGGACAGGGTTCAACATGGGTACCGGGGAGCTGTTTTTT
CASSRTGFNMGTGELFF
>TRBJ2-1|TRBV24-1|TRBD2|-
TGTGCCACCAGTGGGGGACTAGGGTACAATGAGCAGTTCTTC
CATSGGLGYNEQFF